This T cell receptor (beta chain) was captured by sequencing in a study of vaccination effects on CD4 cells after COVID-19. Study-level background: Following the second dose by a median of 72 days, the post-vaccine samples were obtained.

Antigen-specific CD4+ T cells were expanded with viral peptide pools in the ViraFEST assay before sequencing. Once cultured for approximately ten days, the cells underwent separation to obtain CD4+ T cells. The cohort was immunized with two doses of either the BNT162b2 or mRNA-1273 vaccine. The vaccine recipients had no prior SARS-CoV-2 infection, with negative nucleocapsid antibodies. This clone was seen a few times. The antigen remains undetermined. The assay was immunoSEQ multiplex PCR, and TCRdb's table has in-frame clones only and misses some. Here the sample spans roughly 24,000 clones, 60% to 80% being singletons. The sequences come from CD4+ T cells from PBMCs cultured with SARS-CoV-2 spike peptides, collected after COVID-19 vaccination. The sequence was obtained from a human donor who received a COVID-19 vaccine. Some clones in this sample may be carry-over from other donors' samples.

DNA for the CDR3: TGTGCCAGCAGTGAGAATACCGGGGAGCTGTTTTTT. It encodes CASSENTGELFF. The chain joins TRBV6-1 to TRBJ2-2; no firm D call. V was clipped by 3 bases and J by 5 bases, with 4 bases between them. CDR1 and CDR2 (germline): MNHNS, SASEGT. The CDR3 runs to 12 residues.